This T cell receptor (beta chain) was documented in a study of vaccination effects on CD4 cells after COVID-19. Overall study context: Post-vaccine samples followed the second dose by a median of 72 days.

Overall study results and limits: Marked clonal contraction of infection- and vaccine-induced clones was seen late after vaccination.

Profiling relied on immunoSEQ multiplex PCR, and the TCRdb table lists in-frame clones only, not all of them. The sample contains 7,500 to 10,000 clones, about 80% of which appear only once. The germline V and J ends were trimmed by 3 bases and 6 bases, with 14 bases remaining between them. The CDR3 is 14 amino acids. Germline CDR1 LNHDA, CDR2 SQIVND (reference sequence). Subsequent to less than twelve days of culture, CD4+ T cells were isolated. Every participant took two doses of the BNT162b2 or mRNA-1273 vaccine. Absence of prior SARS-CoV-2 infection characterized the vaccine recipients, who showed negative nucleocapsid antibodies. To note about this clone: Its antigen is still unknown.

This rearrangement joins TRBV19 to TRBJ1-1; weak D call: TRBD1 (6 bases). The source material was CD4+ T cells from PBMCs cultured without peptide, sampled after COVID-19 vaccination. The TCR sequence derives from a human donor who received a COVID-19 vaccine. Written as DNA, the CDR3 is TGTGCCAGTAGTATCAATCGAGGGGGGGCTGAAGCTTTCTTT. Translated, it gives CASSINRGGAEAFF.